This passage covers 24 T cell receptor beta chains from one sample sequenced in a study of a mutant IDH1 vaccine in newly diagnosed glioma. Repertoires were generated with immunoSEQ multiplex PCR, while TCRdb's copy carries only in-frame clones and drops some. The data contain about 42,000 clones, approximately 85% of them singletons. Time point in this sample: week 5, during vaccination. Doses of 300 ug of mutant IDH1 20-mer peptide were given with topical imiquimod. The antigens for these receptors are not known. The material sequenced was PBMCs, taken from a glioma patient whose treatment included an IDH1 peptide vaccine. The source is a man aged 35 to 55 with glioma.

This sequence joins TRBV6-4 and TRBJ1-1; D uncertain. The germline V gene encodes CDR1 MRHNA and CDR2 SNTAGT. This CDR3 is built from 15 residues. V lost 5 bases and J 3 bases, leaving 16 bases between the germline ends. The CDR3 here is CASSQSAGPDTEAFF. CDR3 nucleotide sequence: TGTGCCAGCAGTCAATCCGCCGGGCCGGACACTGAAGCTTTCTTT.

This chain links TRBV29-1 with TRBJ2-7, with unresolved D. Per germline, CDR1 SQVTM and CDR2 ANQGSEA. The CDR3 covers 12 residues. Trimming took 3 bases from V and 1 from J, leaving 7 bases between them. CDR3 residues: CSVEAGSYEQYF. The CDR3 nucleotides read TGCAGCGTTGAGGCCGGGTCCTACGAGCAGTACTTC.

The chain carries TRBV19 and TRBJ2-2; the match to TRBD1 covers 9 bases. This CDR3 spans 14 amino acids. The V gene end was trimmed by 10 bases and the J gene end by 4 bases; junction bases not matched to a gene: 7. CDR1 LNHDA and CDR2 SQIVND come from the germline V gene (reference sequence). In DNA form, the CDR3 reads TGTGCCACACAACAGGGGGCGACCACCGGGGAGCTGTTTTTT. Translating gives CATQQGATTGELFF.

The chain combines TRBV7-9 with TRBJ1-5; D perhaps matches TRBD1 (6 bases). Looked up from germline, CDR1 is SEHNR and CDR2 is FQNEAQ (reference sequence). V was trimmed by 2 bases and J by 4 bases, leaving 9 bases between them. CDR3 length equals 14 residues. This CDR3 reads CASSLRGANQPQHF. CDR3 DNA sequence: TGTGCCAGCAGCTTAAGGGGGGCAAATCAGCCCCAGCATTTT.

The J gene is TRBJ1-1, the V gene TRBV9; possibly TRBD1 for D (6 bases). With 0 bases removed from V and 5 bases from J, the gap between germline ends came to 14 bases. This CDR3 has 15 amino acids. Germline CDR1 reads SGDLS; CDR2 reads YYNGEE. The CDR3 region is CASSVAGGGLTEAFF. CDR3 coding DNA: TGTGCCAGCAGCGTAGCTGGGGGCGGTTTGACTGAAGCTTTCTTT.

The chain employs TRBV6-1 and TRBJ2-3, with TRBD2 matching over 8 bases. The germline CDR1 and CDR2 sequences are MNHNS and SASEGT. CDR3 length: 18 residues. V shed 2 bases, J shed 4 bases, and the junction held 14 bases outside the gene matches. The CDR3 region is CASSEKVAGSLGADTQYF. CDR3 nucleotides: TGTGCCAGCAGTGAAAAGGTAGCGGGAAGTCTAGGGGCAGATACGCAGTATTTT.

J is TRBJ1-1 and V is TRBV7-9; the D gene is possibly TRBD1 (5 bases). Germline V gene sequence: CDR1 SEHNR, CDR2 FQNEAQ (reference sequence). Trimming took off 0 bases at V and 5 bases at J, with 10 bases between the two ends. The CDR3 spans 14 residues. The CDR3 DNA reads TGTGCCAGCAGCTTAGCCAGGGACGCGACTGAAGCTTTCTTT. Encoded protein: CASSLARDATEAFF.

This chain uses TRBV2 with TRBJ1-2; D unresolved. The germline V and J ends were trimmed by 10 bases and 4 bases, with 13 bases remaining between them. This CDR3 comprises 12 residues. In germline, CDR1 is SNHLY, CDR2 FYNNEI. In nucleotides, the CDR3 is TGTGCCACAACAGTTCTAGCCTATGGCTACACCTTC. Translating it yields CATTVLAYGYTF.

This clone occurred a few times. Compared with germline, one end of the junction differs, possibly owing to a read error. This chain connects TRBV6-5 to TRBJ2-7; D not certain. In germline, CDR1 is MNHEY, CDR2 SVGAGI. The CDR3 runs to 13 residues. This chain's CDR3 is CASSRGPGRASLF. The CDR3, as DNA: TGTGCCAGCAGTCGCGGCCCGGGTCGGGCTTCCCTCTTC.

As to this clone: Other DNA sequences of this sample code for an identical CDR3. The chain carries TRBV4-1 and TRBJ1-5; no clear D. The V end lost 0 bases, the J end lost 2 bases, and 11 bases lay between the germline ends. CDR3 length: 16 residues. Germline CDR1 reads MGHRA; CDR2 reads YSYEKL. The CDR3 DNA reads TGCGCCAGCAGCCAAGATGGCGGGCTTGGCAATCAGCCCCAGCATTTT. Encoded protein: CASSQDGGLGNQPQHF.

The chain uses TRBV13 and TRBJ2-2, with D maybe TRBD2 (6 bases). Germline assignment: CDR1 PRHDT and CDR2 FYEKMQ (reference sequence). With 5 bases removed from V and 1 base from J, the gap between germline ends came to 17 bases. The CDR3 length is 17 residues. The CDR3 spells CASSHVGGTGNTGELFF. CDR3 bases: TGTGCCAGCAGCCATGTAGGCGGGACGGGGAACACCGGGGAGCTGTTTTTT.

The rearrangement uses TRBV14 and TRBJ2-3, with unresolved D. Germline CDR1 reads SGHDN; CDR2 reads FVKESK. Trimming stripped 0 bases from V and 0 bases from J, with 7 bases between. This CDR3 region has 15 residues. The CDR3 loop is CASSQEIGSTDTQYF. The CDR3 DNA sequence: TGTGCCAGCAGCCAAGAAATAGGTAGCACAGATACGCAGTATTTT.

The chain combines TRBV10-3 with TRBJ2-7; D is undetermined. Germline assignment: CDR1 ENHRY and CDR2 SYGVKD. V was pared by 2 bases and J by 3 bases, with 2 bases between. The CDR3 covers 11 residues. CDR3 region: CAISEGYEQYF. DNA for the CDR3: TGTGCCATCAGTGAGGGCTACGAGCAGTACTTC.

In its sample, this clone was seen once. J is TRBJ2-7 and V is TRBV6-6, with a tentative D call TRBD2 (6 bases). The CDR3 runs 13 residues. Trimming removed 6 bases from V and 5 bases from J, with 14 bases in between. Germline values: CDR1 MNHNY, CDR2 SVGAGI (reference sequence). The CDR3: CASRLGWGDEQYF. The CDR3 bases are TGTGCCAGCAGACTGGGGTGGGGGGACGAGCAGTACTTC.

The chain couples TRBV28 to TRBJ1-2; TRBD1 matches 9 bases. The trim removed 4 bases at V and 5 bases at J, leaving 8 bases unmatched. The CDR3 is made up of 15 amino acids. Germline lookup yields CDR1 MDHEN and CDR2 SYDVKM. CDR3 DNA sequence: TGTGCCAGCAGTTCCCGGGACAGGGAGGGTTATGGCTACACCTTC. Translated: CASSSRDREGYGYTF.

This clone was counted a few times. The chain links TRBV29-1 to TRBJ2-2; the D gene is possibly TRBD1 (6 bases). Trimming cost V 4 bases and J 5 bases, with 11 bases left between them. Germline loops: CDR1 SQVTM, CDR2 ANQGSEA. This CDR3 has 13 amino acids. The CDR3 here is CSVGARGTGELFF. The CDR3 bases are TGCAGCGTTGGGGCGAGGGGGACCGGGGAGCTGTTTTTT.

The gene calls are TRBV12-5 and TRBJ2-1; TRBD2 is a possible D gene (6 bases). V lost 9 bases and J 9 bases, leaving 15 bases between the germline ends. The length of the CDR3 is 12 residues. Germline V CDR1 and CDR2: LGHNT, FRNRAP. In DNA, the CDR3 is TGTGCTAGCGGGGCTTCGCGGGGTGAGCAGTTCTTC. Translating gives CASGASRGEQFF.

The chain recombines TRBV6-6 with TRBJ1-2; a weak D match, TRBD1 (5 bases). The CDR3 is made up of 13 amino acids. The V gene lost 3 bases and the J gene lost 8 bases, with 13 bases spanning the gap. Germline loops: CDR1 MNHNY, CDR2 SVGAGI (reference sequence). CDR3: CASSYRGREGYTF. The CDR3 nucleotides read TGTGCCAGCAGTTATAGGGGCCGCGAAGGCTACACCTTC.

The chain employs TRBV13 and TRBJ2-7; 7 bases fit TRBD1. From germline, CDR1 is PRHDT and CDR2 FYEKMQ (reference sequence). J lost 3 bases, V lost 5 bases, and 10 bases had no gene match. The CDR3 runs 15 residues. The CDR3 sequence is CASSHTTGAHYEQYF. As DNA, the CDR3 is TGTGCCAGCAGCCACACCACAGGGGCCCACTACGAGCAGTACTTC. Complete variable domain (other parts from reference TRBV13 and TRBJ2-7): AAGVIQSPRHLIKEKRETATLKCYPIPRHDTVYWYQQGPGQDPQFLISFYEKMQSDKGSIPDRFSAQQFSDYHSELNMSSLELGDSALYFCASSHTTGAHYEQYFGPGTRLTVT.

V and J are TRBV29-1 and TRBJ2-6; unclear D gene. This CDR3 spans 15 amino acids. V was pared by 1 base and J by 0 bases, with 7 bases between. The V gene's germline CDR1 is SQVTM and CDR2 ANQGSEA. The CDR3 loop reads CSVEVPPSGANVLTF. The CDR3 DNA sequence: TGCAGCGTTGAAGTGCCCCCCTCTGGGGCCAACGTCCTGACTTTC.

The gene calls are TRBV10-3 and TRBJ2-4, with D possibly being TRBD2 (5 bases). Germline lookup yields CDR1 ENHRY and CDR2 SYGVKD. The CDR3 has 12 residues. Trimming shortened V by 10 bases and J by 15 bases, and 22 bases separated the two germline ends. The CDR3 region is CATGEGLAEPYF. CDR3 bases: TGTGCCACCGGGGAAGGGCTAGCCGAGCCGTACTTC.

The rearrangement links TRBV7-6 to TRBJ1-2; D gene unclear. This CDR3 is 13 amino acids long. Germline values: CDR1 SGHVS, CDR2 FNYEAQ. V was pared by 1 base and J by 14 bases, with 17 bases between. This chain's CDR3 is CASSLGRETAQTF. CDR3 coding DNA: TGTGCCAGCAGCTTAGGTCGAGAGACTGCCCAAACCTTC.

The rearrangement joins TRBV7-2 to TRBJ2-7; 11 bases map to TRBD1. The junction had 1 base not matched to a gene; V was cut back by 0 bases and J by 3 bases. CDR1 is SGHTA, CDR2 FQGNSA, per germline. This CDR3 comprises 15 residues. In DNA form, the CDR3 reads TGTGCCAGCAGCTTAGCCGGGACAGGGGGCTACGAGCAGTACTTC. Its translation is CASSLAGTGGYEQYF. The whole variable domain, remainder taken from reference TRBV7-2 and TRBJ2-7, is GAGVSQSPSNKVTEKGKDVELRCDPISGHTALYWYRQSLGQGLEFLIYFQGNSAPDKSGLPSDRFSAERTGGSVSTLTIQRTQQEDSAVYLCASSLAGTGGYEQYFGPGTRLTVT.

This chain joins TRBV23-1 and TRBJ2-7, with D perhaps assigned TRBD1 or TRBD2 (6 bases each). TRBV23-1 is an ORF, with its function uncertain. V lost 4 bases and J lost 6, with 19 bases in between. The CDR3 length is 15 residues. The chain's CDR3 is CASSRKGEEGGEQYF. Written as DNA, the CDR3 is TGCGCCAGCAGTCGAAAGGGGGAGGAGGGGGGCGAGCAGTACTTC.